This TCR beta chain was found in a study of blood T cells in healthy people across ages. This clonotype has only a few counts. It was with a sample-barcoded 5' primer and a J-beta primer mix that a second PCR of roughly 7 to 12 cycles was run. Each CDR3 protein is one row after TCRdb ran MiXCR on the 5' RACE reads. Counted here are hundreds of thousands of distinct CDR3 sequences, just under 25% occurring once; the ten biggest clones make up more than 7.5%. The V gene's germline CDR1 is DFQATT and CDR2 SNEGSKA (reference sequence). Trimming took off 5 bases at V and 5 bases at J, with 12 bases between the two ends. The CDR3 sequence is 12 residues long. Separately, the same data were catalogued under a study of T cells of mothers and their children. That investigation notes: A few healthy Caucasian mothers, along with their six children, served as the donors. The study found slightly higher but non-significant overlap in related versus unrelated mother-child pairs.

The gene calls are TRBV20-1 and TRBJ2-5, with a weak D call TRBD1 (6 bases). Material for sequencing was blood. The sequence derives from a boy aged 5-17 years in good health. For the CDR3, the DNA is TGCAGTGCTGTAACAGGGATGGAGACCCAGTACTTC. The encoded protein is CSAVTGMETQYF.